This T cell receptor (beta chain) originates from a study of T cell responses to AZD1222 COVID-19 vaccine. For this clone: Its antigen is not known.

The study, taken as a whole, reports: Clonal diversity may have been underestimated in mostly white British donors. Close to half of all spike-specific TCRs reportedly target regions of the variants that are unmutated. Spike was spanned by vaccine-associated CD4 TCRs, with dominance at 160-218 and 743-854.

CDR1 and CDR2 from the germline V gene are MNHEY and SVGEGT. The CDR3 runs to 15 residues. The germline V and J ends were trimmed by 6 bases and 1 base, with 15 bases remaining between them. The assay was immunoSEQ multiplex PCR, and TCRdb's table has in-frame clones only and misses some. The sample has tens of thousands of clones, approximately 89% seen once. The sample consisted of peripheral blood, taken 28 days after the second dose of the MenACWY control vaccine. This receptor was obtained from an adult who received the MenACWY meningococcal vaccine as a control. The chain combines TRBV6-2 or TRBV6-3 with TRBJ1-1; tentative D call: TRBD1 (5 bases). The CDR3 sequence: CASSHTGTANTEAFF. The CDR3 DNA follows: TGTGCCAGCAGCCACACCGGGACCGCGAACACTGAAGCTTTCTTT.